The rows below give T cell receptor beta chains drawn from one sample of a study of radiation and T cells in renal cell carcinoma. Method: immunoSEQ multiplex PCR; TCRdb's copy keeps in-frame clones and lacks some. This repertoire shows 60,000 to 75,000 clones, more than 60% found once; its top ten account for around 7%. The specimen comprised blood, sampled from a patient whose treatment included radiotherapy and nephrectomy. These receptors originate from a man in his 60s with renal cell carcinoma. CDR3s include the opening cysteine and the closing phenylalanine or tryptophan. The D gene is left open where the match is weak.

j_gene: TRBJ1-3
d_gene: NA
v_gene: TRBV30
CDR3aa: CAWSVGQLGNTIYF
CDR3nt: TGTGCCTGGAGTGTGGGGCAGCTGGGAAACACCATATATTTT

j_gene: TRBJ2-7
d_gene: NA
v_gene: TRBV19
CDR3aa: CASSITAGSYEQYF
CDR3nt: TGTGCCAGTAGTATAACGGCCGGTTCCTACGAGCAGTACTTC

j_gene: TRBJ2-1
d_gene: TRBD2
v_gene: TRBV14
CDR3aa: CASSQLAGGRDEQFF
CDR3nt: TGTGCCAGCAGCCAGCTAGCGGGAGGGCGGGATGAGCAGTTCTTC

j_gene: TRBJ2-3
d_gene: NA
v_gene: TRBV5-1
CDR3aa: CASSLEPDTQYF
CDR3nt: TGCGCCAGCAGCTTGGAACCAGATACGCAGTATTTT

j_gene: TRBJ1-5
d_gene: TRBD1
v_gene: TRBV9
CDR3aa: CASRYGTESNQPQHF
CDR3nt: TGTGCCAGCAGGTACGGGACAGAGAGTAATCAGCCCCAGCATTTT

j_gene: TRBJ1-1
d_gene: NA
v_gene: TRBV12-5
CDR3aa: CASGLVGTLRNTEAFF
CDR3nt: TGTGCTAGTGGTTTGGTGGGGACACTCCGGAACACTGAAGCTTTCTTT

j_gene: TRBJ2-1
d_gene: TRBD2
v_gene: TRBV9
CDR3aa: CASSVRGGAGNEQFF
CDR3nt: TGTGCCAGCAGCGTACGCGGGGGGGCCGGGAATGAGCAGTTCTTC

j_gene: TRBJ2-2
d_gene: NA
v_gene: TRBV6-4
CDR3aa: CASSLGGSNTGELFF
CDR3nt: TGTGCCAGCAGCCTTGGGGGGTCCAACACCGGGGAGCTGTTTTTT

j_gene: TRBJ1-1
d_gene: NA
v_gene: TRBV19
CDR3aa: CASSPGRMSGSTEAFF
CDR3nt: TGTGCCAGTAGCCCGGGACGAATGAGCGGGAGCACTGAAGCTTTCTTT

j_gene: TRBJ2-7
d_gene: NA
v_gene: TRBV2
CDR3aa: CASSEATGKYEQYF
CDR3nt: TGTGCCAGCAGTGAAGCTACAGGAAAGTACGAGCAGTACTTC

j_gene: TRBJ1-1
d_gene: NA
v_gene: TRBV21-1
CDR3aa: CASRLKGSHFAFF
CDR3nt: TGTGCCAGCAGGTTAAAGGGGTCTCATTTTGCTTTCTTT

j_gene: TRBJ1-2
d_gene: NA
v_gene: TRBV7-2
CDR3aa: CASSLVGRTYGYTF
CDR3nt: TGTGCCAGCAGCTTAGTTGGCAGGACCTATGGCTACACCTTC